This T cell receptor beta chain was identified during a study of tumor-infiltrating lymphocytes in localized non-small cell lung cancer. The repertoire was sequenced with immunoSEQ multiplex PCR; TCRdb's copy has only in-frame clones and lacks some. The table has about 7,200 clones, 60% to 70% seen once. From germline, CDR1 is SGHTS and CDR2 YDEGEE. Losses at the gene ends were 5 bases for V and 7 bases for J; bases not matched to a gene: 8. The CDR3 extends over 14 amino acids. The sequence was obtained from a human donor with non-small cell lung cancer. The sequencing sample was made of uninvolved lung tissue not adjacent to the tumor. This chain joins TRBV5-8 and TRBJ2-2; TRBD2 matches 7 bases. The CDR3 spells CASRIQRGVGELFF. The CDR3 nucleotides are TGTGCCAGCAGGATACAGCGGGGCGTCGGGGAGCTGTTTTTT.